Sequencing of this T cell receptor (beta chain) was carried out in a study of cytomegalovirus exposure and HLA in healthy donors. On the study more broadly: Early released data comprised around 85 million unique TCRs from HLA-typed donors.

Points on this clone: Its specificity is not known.

Use of 60 Vbeta and 13 Jbeta primers characterized the PCR. The method was immunoSEQ multiplex PCR; TCRdb's version includes in-frame clones alone and lacks a portion of them. Of under 200,000 clones listed, approximately 83% are singletons. The CDR3 has 15 amino acids. The germline CDR1 and CDR2 sequences are MNHNS and SASEGT. J gave up 5 bases and V 2 bases, and 5 bases lay outside the gene matches. Whole-study findings and limits: Donors belonging to an Asian-associated ancestry cluster reportedly showed fewer N-insertions in productive TCRs than the 666-donor mean, according to what a later analysis found. According to an earlier analysis, most TCR beta V segments yielded productive rearrangements about 87% or about 30% of the time.

This chain links TRBV6-1 with TRBJ2-5; 10 bases align to TRBD2. The TCR originated in a man aged 18 to 35 in good health and CMV-seropositive. Sequencing was done on a sample of PBMCs. The CDR3 nucleotides read TGTGCCAGCAGTGAAAACCTAGCGGGGGCGGAGACCCAGTACTTC. As protein: CASSENLAGAETQYF.